This TCR beta chain comes out of a study of PD-1 blockade in classical Hodgkin lymphoma. Losses at the gene ends were 3 bases for V and 5 bases for J; bases not matched to a gene: 12. The CDR3 totals 18 residues. Per the germline V gene, CDR1 is SEHNR and CDR2 is FQNEAQ (reference sequence). Sequenced by immunoSEQ multiplex PCR; TCRdb stores in-frame clones only, minus some. The sample gives approximately 79,000 clones, about nine tenths of which show up once; about 2.6% is in the top ten. Relapse after autologous stem cell transplantation occurred in every patient, and brentuximab vedotin exposure varied. Complete response, partial response or progressive disease was each patient's best response. As to this clone: Its antigen is currently unknown.

General study findings and limits: By C4D1, CD4+ diversity increased significantly, especially in complete responders. Patients excluded were those beginning nivolumab under 1 year after ASCT. Those achieving complete response showed baseline diversity like newly diagnosed patients.

This receptor was taken from a human donor with classical Hodgkin lymphoma. The chain combines TRBV7-9 with TRBJ2-7; TRBD2 aligns across 14 bases. Specimen: peripheral blood mononuclear cells (PBMCs), collected before the second cycle of nivolumab. The CDR3 DNA is TGTGCCAGCAGCTTTGGAGGGACTAGCGGGAGCTTGCGGAACGAGCAGTACTTC. Protein product: CASSFGGTSGSLRNEQYF.